This TCR beta chain comes out of a study of blood T cell repertoires in COVID-19. The length of the CDR3 is 17 residues. CDR1 and CDR2 from the germline V gene are LGHNT and FRNRAP. V lost 2 bases, J lost 5 bases, and 19 bases lay in between. Individuals aged roughly 18 to 95 years were recruited from some 26 US areas. No more than 2 weeks before study entry, exposed participants had met a case of COVID-19. Assay used: immunoSEQ multiplex PCR; TCRdb lists only in-frame clones, some missing. The sample has hundreds of thousands of clones; roughly 80% are singletons. The rearrangement links TRBV12-5 to TRBJ2-1; TRBD2 is a possible D gene (6 bases). Sequenced material: PBMCs or T cells enriched from blood (not recorded which). The receptor comes from a man in his forties who had been exposed to COVID-19. CDR3 bases: TGTGCTAGTGGTTTGCCCCCATTCGGGAGAGTTAACAATGAGCAGTTCTTC. This translates into CASGLPPFGRVNNEQFF.